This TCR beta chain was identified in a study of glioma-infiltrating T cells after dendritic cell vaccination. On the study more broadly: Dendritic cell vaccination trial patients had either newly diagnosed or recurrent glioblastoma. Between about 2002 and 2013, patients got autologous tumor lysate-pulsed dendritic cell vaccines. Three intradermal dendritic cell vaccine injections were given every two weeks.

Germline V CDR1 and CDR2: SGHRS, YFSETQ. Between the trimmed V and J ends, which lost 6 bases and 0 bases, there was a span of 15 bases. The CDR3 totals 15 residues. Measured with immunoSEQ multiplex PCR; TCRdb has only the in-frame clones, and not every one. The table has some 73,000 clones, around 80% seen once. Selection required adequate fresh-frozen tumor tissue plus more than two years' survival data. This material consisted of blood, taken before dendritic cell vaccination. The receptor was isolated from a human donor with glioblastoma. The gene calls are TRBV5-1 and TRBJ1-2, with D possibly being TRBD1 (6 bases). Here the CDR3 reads CASTLGQSANYGYTF. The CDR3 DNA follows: TGCGCCAGCACGCTAGGACAGTCAGCTAACTATGGCTACACCTTC.